The clone carrying this TCR beta chain was detected a few times. The sample originates from a study of blood T cell repertoires in COVID-19. Study overall: Samples representing acute and convalescent COVID-19 were sourced from the United States, Italy and Spain. The cDNA or gDNA used as material had been derived from T cells, B-cell-depleted T cells, or PBMCs.

Authors' methods: From reference gene primer amplification, estimates of nucleated cell counts were derived. Here immunoSEQ multiplex PCR was the method, and the copy in TCRdb shows in-frame clones only, minus some. D and trimming were read from the DNA, whereas the V and J calls and clone size are those reported in that table. The sample lists approximately 230,000 clones, about 85% occurring once. Deletions cut 4 bases from V and 4 bases from J, with 5 bases between. Germline loops: CDR1 SNHLY, CDR2 FYNNEI. This CDR3 spans 13 amino acids. This receptor was taken from a man younger than 30 with active or convalescent COVID-19. V and J are TRBV2 and TRBJ1-6; D ambiguous. Sequenced material: peripheral blood. The CDR3 reads CASSVYYNSPLHF. The CDR3 region has the DNA TGTGCCAGCAGTGTGTATTATAATTCACCCCTCCACTTT.